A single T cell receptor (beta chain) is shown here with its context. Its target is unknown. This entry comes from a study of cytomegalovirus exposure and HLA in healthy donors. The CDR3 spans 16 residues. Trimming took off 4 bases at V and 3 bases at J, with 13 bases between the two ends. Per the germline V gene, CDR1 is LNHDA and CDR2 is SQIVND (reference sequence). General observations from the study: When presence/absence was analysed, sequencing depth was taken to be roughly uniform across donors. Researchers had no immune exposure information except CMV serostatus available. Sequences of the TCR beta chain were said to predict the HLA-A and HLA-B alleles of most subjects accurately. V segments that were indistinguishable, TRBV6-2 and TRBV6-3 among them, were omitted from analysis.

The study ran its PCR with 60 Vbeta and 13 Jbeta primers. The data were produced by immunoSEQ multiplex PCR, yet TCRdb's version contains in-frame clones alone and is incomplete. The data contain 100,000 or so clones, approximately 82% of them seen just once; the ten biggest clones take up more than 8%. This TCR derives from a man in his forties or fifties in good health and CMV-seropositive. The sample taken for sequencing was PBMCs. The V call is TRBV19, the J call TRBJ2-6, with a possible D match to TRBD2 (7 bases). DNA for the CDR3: TGTGCCAGTAGTAAGGGGGGGCTGGGTGGGGCCAACGTCCTGACTTTC. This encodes CASSKGGLGGANVLTF.